One and the same sample provided the 18 T cell receptor beta chains below, sequenced in a study of cytomegalovirus exposure and HLA in healthy donors. Vbeta (60) and Jbeta (13) primers were used in the PCR. Assay used: immunoSEQ multiplex PCR; TCRdb lists only in-frame clones, some missing. The sample contains over 150,000 clones, 82% of which appear only once. Sequenced: PBMCs. The receptors here all came from a boy aged 2 to 10 in good health and CMV-seronegative.

This chain uses TRBV5-5 with TRBJ2-5; 8 bases are a match to TRBD2. Germline assignment: CDR1 SGHKS and CDR2 YYEKEE (reference sequence). The CDR3 has 15 residues. V was clipped by 1 base and J by 1 base; unmatched bases: 3. CDR3 loop: CASSLRRGAQETQYF. The CDR3, as DNA: TGTGCCAGCAGCTTGAGGCGGGGGGCCCAAGAGACCCAGTACTTC.

V gene TRBV5-4 combines with J gene TRBJ2-3; weak D call: TRBD2 (6 bases). The CDR3 runs 14 residues. Trimming took 2 bases from V and 6 from J, leaving 13 bases between them. Germline CDR1 reads SGHNT; CDR2 reads YYREEE (reference sequence). CDR3 sequence reads: CASSFSGAGDTQYF. The CDR3 DNA reads as TGTGCCAGCAGCTTTTCTGGGGCGGGGGATACGCAGTATTTT.

The table lists this clone with a few counts. V gene TRBV9 combines with J gene TRBJ2-2; D gene uncertain. CDR3 length: 12 amino acids. V was cut by 2 bases and J by 3 bases, with 2 bases left in between. Looked up from germline, CDR1 is SGDLS and CDR2 is YYNGEE. CDR3 bases: TGTGCCAGCAGCGTCTACACCGGGGAGCTGTTTTTT. This encodes CASSVYTGELFF.

The J gene is TRBJ1-6, the V gene TRBV5-6; perhaps TRBD1 as D (5 bases). The V gene lost 3 bases and the J gene lost 10 bases, with 20 bases spanning the gap. The CDR3 runs 16 residues. From germline, CDR1 is SGHDT and CDR2 YYEEEE. In nucleotides, the CDR3 is TGTGCCAGCAGCTCGGAAAAGGACAACATGGGGTCACCCCTCCACTTT. It encodes CASSSEKDNMGSPLHF.

The V and J genes are TRBV13 and TRBJ1-2, with 7 bases that match TRBD1. The V gene end was trimmed by 5 bases and the J gene end by 4 bases; junction bases not matched to a gene: 10. Germline V gene data show CDR1 as PRHDT and CDR2 as FYEKMQ (reference sequence). The CDR3 is 15 amino acids. CDR3 in DNA: TGTGCCAGCAGCCTCCGGGACAGCAATTTCTATGGCTACACCTTC. As protein: CASSLRDSNFYGYTF.

The chain couples TRBV28 to TRBJ1-4, with TRBD1 identical over 8 bases. CDR1 is MDHEN and CDR2 is SYDVKM in the germline V gene. There are 14 residues in the CDR3. V trimming: 2 bases; J trimming: 8 bases; junction bases outside the gene matches: 4. For the CDR3, the DNA is TGTGCCAGCAGTTTACAGGGGGCTAGAGAAAAACTGTTTTTT. This translates into CASSLQGAREKLFF.

This chain connects TRBV15 to TRBJ2-1; possibly TRBD2 for D (5 bases). In germline, CDR1 is LNHNV, CDR2 YYDKDF (reference sequence). V lost 0 bases, J lost 2 bases, and 11 bases lay in between. The CDR3 contains 16 residues. CDR3 DNA sequence: TGTGCCACCAGCAGAGATCCGAGCGGCCCCTACAATGAGCAGTTCTTC. This encodes CATSRDPSGPYNEQFF.

The chain joins TRBV7-3 to TRBJ2-1, with 9 positions matching TRBD2. This CDR3 has 15 residues. CDR1 SGHTA and CDR2 FQGTGA come from the germline V gene. Germline trimming cut 3 bases from V and 4 bases from J; bases unmatched to any gene: 4. The CDR3 nucleotides read TGTGCCAGCAGCTTGACTAGCGGCCCTTACAATGAGCAGTTCTTC. Translation: CASSLTSGPYNEQFF.

This rearrangement joins TRBV18 to TRBJ1-5; 8 bases are a match to TRBD1. Unmatched junction bases numbered 9, after V lost 2 bases and J lost 6 bases. The CDR3 contains 16 residues. Germline V CDR1 and CDR2: KGHSH, LQKENI. This CDR3 reads CASSPGLDRARQPQHF. DNA of the CDR3: TGTGCCAGCTCACCAGGCCTGGACAGGGCCCGTCAGCCCCAGCATTTT.

This chain uses TRBV7-2 with TRBJ2-5; D is possibly TRBD2 (6 bases). V dropped 0 bases and J dropped 6 bases, with 26 bases sitting between them. The germline V gene has CDR1 SGHTA and CDR2 FQGNSA. The CDR3 covers 19 residues. As DNA, the CDR3 is TGTGCCAGCAGCTTAGCCCCCGTTGGTGCGGGGCCCTACTTTCAGACCCAGTACTTC. Its translation: CASSLAPVGAGPYFQTQYF.

The V and J genes are TRBV5-1 and TRBJ2-3; 8 bases map to TRBD2. The germline gives CDR1 SGHRS, CDR2 YFSETQ. The length of the CDR3 is 14 residues. The ends lost 4 bases at V and 5 bases at J; junction bases unmatched: 6. CDR3 nucleotides: TGCGCCAGCAGCCTAGGACTAGCAGGAGATACGCAGTATTTT. It encodes CASSLGLAGDTQYF.

The chain uses TRBV4-2 and TRBJ2-5, with TRBD2 matching over 13 bases. The CDR3 spans 17 residues. CDR1 is LGHNA and CDR2 is YNFKEQ in the germline V gene. J was trimmed by 6 bases and V by 1 base; bases with no gene match: 8. CDR3 in amino acids: CASSQVLAGGLSQTQYF. For the CDR3, the DNA is TGTGCCAGCAGCCAAGTACTAGCGGGGGGGCTTAGCCAGACCCAGTACTTC.

This sequence joins TRBV5-4 and TRBJ2-1; maybe TRBD2 (7 bases). V lost 3 bases and J lost 2, with 9 bases in between. Per the germline V gene, CDR1 is SGHNT and CDR2 is YYREEE (reference sequence). CDR3 length: 14 residues. CDR3 DNA: TGTGCCAGCAGCTCGGGGGGCCCCTACAATGAGCAGTTCTTC. Translating gives CASSSGGPYNEQFF.

This clone has just one count. This chain connects TRBV6-6 to TRBJ1-1, with D maybe TRBD1 (5 bases). Looked up from germline, CDR1 is MNHNY and CDR2 is SVGAGI (reference sequence). Deletions cut 4 bases from V and 1 base from J, with 13 bases between. CDR3 length equals 15 residues. The CDR3 sequence is CASSSGGGSNTEAFF. In DNA, the CDR3 is TGTGCCAGCAGTTCCGGCGGGGGGTCGAACACTGAAGCTTTCTTT.

The rearrangement links TRBV18 to TRBJ1-1; weak D call: TRBD1 (6 bases). Deletions cut 2 bases from V and 5 bases from J, with 15 bases between. Germline V lookup: CDR1 KGHSH, CDR2 LQKENI. There are 15 residues in the CDR3. In DNA, the CDR3 is TGTGCCAGCTCACCAACGACAGGTACAAGAACTGAAGCTTTCTTT. This codes for CASSPTTGTRTEAFF.

The chain links TRBV4-2 to TRBJ2-7; 10 bases agree with TRBD1. There are 16 residues in the CDR3. Trimming at V came to 0 bases and at J to 2 bases, leaving 4 bases not matched to a gene. Germline V gene sequence: CDR1 LGHNA, CDR2 YNFKEQ. The CDR3 sequence is CASSQDPGTGAYEQYF. Written as DNA, the CDR3 is TGTGCCAGCAGCCAAGATCCAGGGACAGGGGCCTACGAGCAGTACTTC.

CDR3 in amino acids: CSAPTGTEAFF. Written as DNA, the CDR3 is TGCAGTGCTCCAACAGGCACTGAAGCTTTCTTT. The rearrangement uses TRBV20-1 and TRBJ1-1; TRBD1 might be the D (5 bases). The V and J ends lost 5 bases and 4 bases respectively, with 8 bases between them. Germline values: CDR1 DFQATT, CDR2 SNEGSKA (reference sequence). This CDR3 contains 11 residues.

The V call is TRBV9, the J call TRBJ2-1; 10 bases fit TRBD1. Trimming at V came to 3 bases and at J to 8 bases, leaving 8 bases not matched to a gene. The length of the CDR3 is 15 residues. Germline CDR1 SGDLS, CDR2 YYNGEE. CDR3 nucleotide sequence: TGTGCCAGCAGCGAATGGGACAGGGGTTTCCATGAGCAGTTCTTC. As protein: CASSEWDRGFHEQFF.